This T cell receptor beta chain originates from a study of blood T cells in healthy people across ages. Study-wide results and caveats: Naive T cell percentage and TCR beta diversity correlated strongly.

With 5 bases removed from V and 4 bases from J, the gap between germline ends came to 17 bases. The germline gives CDR1 SEHNR, CDR2 FQNEAQ (reference sequence). This CDR3 region has 15 residues. Primed by a sample-barcoded 5' primer and a J-beta primer mix, a second PCR proceeded for roughly 7 to 12 cycles. Sequencing recovered at least 2.5 million CDR3-containing paired-end reads from each sample. TCRdb re-derived calls from the 5' RACE reads in MiXCR, one entry per CDR3 protein. The table lists hundreds of thousands of distinct CDR3 sequences, roughly 43% of them singletons, with under 15% in the top ten. Per sample, extraction of total RNA gave at least 5.5 micrograms in every case. About this clonotype itself: Its target is not known.

The TCR originated in a man aged 25-40 years in good health. Input material: blood. The chain joins TRBV7-9 to TRBJ1-2, with a weak D call TRBD1 (5 bases). DNA for the CDR3: TGTGCCAGCAGCGGGGCGGCCGAATCACTCTATGGCTACACCTTC. The encoded protein is CASSGAAESLYGYTF. Full variable domain (remainder filled in from reference TRBV7-9 and TRBJ1-2): DTGVSQNPRHKITKRGQNVTFRCDPISEHNRLYWYRQTLGQGPEFLTYFQNEAQLEKSRLLSDRFSAERPKGSFSTLEIQRTEQGDSAMYLCASSGAAESLYGYTFGSGTRLTVV.